Listed here are 28 T cell receptor beta chains from one sample, sequenced in a study of PD-1 blockade in classical Hodgkin lymphoma. Method: immunoSEQ multiplex PCR; TCRdb's copy keeps in-frame clones and lacks some. Here the sample spans some 86,000 clones, approximately 90% being singletons. Time point described: cycle 4 day 1 (C4D1), after less than 7 weeks of nivolumab. Autologous stem cell transplantation was followed by relapse in every patient, and brentuximab vedotin exposure varied. Specimen: peripheral blood mononuclear cells (PBMCs), collected before the fourth cycle of nivolumab. The receptors were sampled from a human donor with classical Hodgkin lymphoma.

A few counts support this clone. For the CDR3, the DNA is TGTGCCATCAGTGAGTCGGTAGCCTACAATGAGCAGTTCTTC. The encoded protein is CAISESVAYNEQFF. This chain links TRBV10-3 with TRBJ2-1; D is unclear. Per germline, CDR1 ENHRY and CDR2 SYGVKD. The ends were cut back, 0 bases at V and 2 bases at J, with 5 bases in the middle. This CDR3 is 14 amino acids long.

The chain employs TRBV19 and TRBJ2-5; 8 bases agree with TRBD2. The J segment lost 7 bases and the V segment lost 3 bases, leaving 10 bases of the junction unmatched. Germline V CDR1 and CDR2: LNHDA, SQIVND (reference sequence). The CDR3 contains 15 residues. CDR3 nucleotides: TGTGCCAGTAGTATTGGCGGGGGGAACCGGGTGACCCAGTACTTC. Its translation: CASSIGGGNRVTQYF.

The genes are TRBV6-4 and TRBJ1-6; D uncertain. The CDR3 spans 15 residues. With 3 bases removed from V and 7 bases from J, the gap between germline ends came to 13 bases. Germline V gives CDR1 MRHNA, CDR2 SNTAGT. CDR3 DNA sequence: TGTGCCAGCAGTGAGGTTACGGGCGCGAATTCACCCCTCCACTTT. Amino acid sequence: CASSEVTGANSPLHF.

This clone was seen once. V is TRBV27 and J is TRBJ1-6; possibly TRBD1 for D (5 bases). The V end was cut by 4 bases, the J end by 7 bases, with 17 bases between. The CDR3 loop spans 16 amino acids. Germline assignment: CDR1 MNHEY and CDR2 SMNVEV (reference sequence). In DNA form, the CDR3 reads TGTGCCAGCAGTTCTAAAAACCGGGACCTAAATTCACCCCTCCACTTT. Protein product: CASSSKNRDLNSPLHF.

The genes are TRBV9 and TRBJ2-1; D unresolved. This CDR3 comprises 15 residues. Germline V gives CDR1 SGDLS, CDR2 YYNGEE. Trimming pared 0 bases from V and 0 bases from J, leaving 7 bases between. CDR3 sequence (DNA): TGTGCCAGCAGCGTAGTATCAAGCTCCTACAATGAGCAGTTCTTC. Translated, it gives CASSVVSSSYNEQFF.

This chain links TRBV2 with TRBJ1-2, with TRBD1 matching over 7 bases. From germline, CDR1 is SNHLY and CDR2 FYNNEI. After removal of 6 bases from V and 7 bases from J, the junction contained 8 bases not matched to a gene. The CDR3 has 13 amino acids. The CDR3 nucleotides read TGTGCCAGCAGAGACCAGGGGGGAGGTGGCTACACCTTC. Protein sequence: CASRDQGGGGYTF.

The chain is built from TRBV7-6 and TRBJ1-6; the match to TRBD1 covers 8 bases. This CDR3 has 14 residues. From germline, CDR1 is SGHVS and CDR2 FNYEAQ. J lost 7 bases, V lost 3 bases, and 2 bases had no gene match. Here the CDR3 DNA reads TGTGCCAGCAGCTTCGGACAGGGCAATTCACCCCTCCACTTT. It translates to CASSFGQGNSPLHF.

The chain couples TRBV5-1 to TRBJ2-1; weak D call: TRBD2 (5 bases). V lost 4 bases to trimming and J lost 2 bases, with 16 bases between them. The CDR3 consists of 16 residues. The germline V gene has CDR1 SGHRS and CDR2 YFSETQ. The CDR3 loop is CASSPVATPPYNEQFF. The CDR3 region has the DNA TGCGCCAGCAGCCCGGTAGCGACCCCGCCCTACAATGAGCAGTTCTTC.

This clone was seen a single time. V and J are TRBV7-9 and TRBJ2-1; a weak D match, TRBD2 (6 bases). Looked up from germline, CDR1 is SEHNR and CDR2 is FQNEAQ (reference sequence). Trimming took 1 base from V and 2 from J, leaving 21 bases between them. The CDR3 sequence is 19 residues long. CDR3: CASSLGLRLAETTYNEQFF. The CDR3 nucleotides are TGTGCCAGCAGCTTAGGGCTTAGGTTAGCGGAGACCACCTACAATGAGCAGTTCTTC.

The V gene is TRBV7-6, the J gene TRBJ2-7; the D gene is possibly TRBD1 (5 bases). The CDR3 runs 14 residues. From germline, CDR1 is SGHVS and CDR2 FNYEAQ. Trimming pared 5 bases from V and 1 base from J, leaving 12 bases between. CDR3 amino acids: CASSTMAGSYEQYF. Here the CDR3 DNA reads TGTGCCAGCAGCACCATGGCAGGGTCCTACGAGCAGTACTTC.

This clone was seen a few times. The chain carries TRBV27 and TRBJ1-1; TRBD1 matches 7 bases. Looked up from germline, CDR1 is MNHEY and CDR2 is SMNVEV (reference sequence). V gave up 5 bases and J gave up 8 bases; unmatched junction bases: 11. This CDR3 region has 14 residues. The CDR3 loop is CASSAGTVLSEAFF. CDR3 nucleotides: TGTGCCAGCAGTGCAGGGACAGTCCTTTCAGAAGCTTTCTTT.

The chain carries TRBV27 and TRBJ1-6; D gene uncertain. Germline V gene data show CDR1 as MNHEY and CDR2 as SMNVEV (reference sequence). V gave up 5 bases and J gave up 2 bases, with 16 bases separating them. This CDR3 has 17 amino acids. The CDR3 DNA follows: TGTGCCAGCAGTCCCTTACCCGGGAGCCCCTATAATTCACCCCTCCACTTT. Protein: CASSPLPGSPYNSPLHF.

The chain links TRBV11-3 to TRBJ2-7, with no clear D. The CDR3 spans 14 residues. V lost 3 bases and J 0 bases, leaving 9 bases between the germline ends. CDR1 and CDR2 (germline): SGHNT, YENEEA. The CDR3 loop is CASSFYGGSYEQYF. DNA for the CDR3: TGTGCCAGCAGCTTTTACGGCGGCTCCTACGAGCAGTACTTC. The full variable domain, rest sourced from reference TRBV11-3 and TRBJ2-7, is EAGVVQSPRYKIIEKKQPVAFWCNPISGHNTLYWYLQNLGQGPELLIRYENEEAVDDSQLPKDRFSAERLKGVDSTLKIQPAELGDSAVYLCASSFYGGSYEQYFGPGTRLTVT.

The chain carries TRBV7-9 and TRBJ1-1; D is unresolved. Deletions cut 5 bases from V and 11 bases from J, with 24 bases between. CDR1 and CDR2 (germline): SEHNR, FQNEAQ (reference sequence). This CDR3 is 15 amino acids long. The CDR3 loop reads CASSRERTLKVDAFF. The CDR3 bases are TGTGCCAGCAGCCGGGAGCGGACGCTTAAGGTCGACGCTTTCTTT.

The chain joins TRBV10-3 to TRBJ2-1, with 15 bases lining up with TRBD2. This CDR3 has 14 residues. Germline CDR1 is ENHRY and CDR2 is SYGVKD. With 11 bases clipped from V and 5 bases from J, the junction kept 4 bases outside the gene matches. The CDR3 is CAGGLAGGHNEQFF. As DNA, the CDR3 is TGTGCCGGGGGACTAGCGGGGGGACACAATGAGCAGTTCTTC.

The CDR3: CASTPGQGGFTEAFF. For the CDR3, the DNA is TGTGCCAGTACCCCGGGACAGGGCGGTTTCACTGAAGCTTTCTTT. This chain connects TRBV19 to TRBJ1-1, with 9 bases fitting TRBD1. With V trimmed by 7 bases and J by 4 bases, 10 bases remained unmatched. This CDR3 has 15 residues. Germline assignment: CDR1 LNHDA and CDR2 SQIVND (reference sequence).

This clone showed up just once. The J gene is TRBJ1-1, the V gene TRBV6-5; the D gene is possibly TRBD1 (6 bases). The germline gives CDR1 MNHEY, CDR2 SVGAGI. Trimming removed 11 bases at V and 0 bases at J, with 16 bases between. The CDR3 totals 14 residues. CDR3: CAGTLDRLNTEAFF. In nucleotides, the CDR3 is TGTGCCGGCACCCTCGACAGGCTGAACACTGAAGCTTTCTTT.

The rearrangement uses TRBV5-6 and TRBJ2-1, with 11 bases aligning to TRBD1. V lost 5 bases, J lost 9 bases, and 7 bases stayed unmatched. The CDR3 extends over 14 amino acids. Germline CDR1 and CDR2: SGHDT and YYEEEE. The CDR3, as DNA: TGTGCCAGCAGGGGGACAGGGGGTAAAGTTGAGCAGTTCTTC. Translation: CASRGTGGKVEQFF.

V gene TRBV9 combines with J gene TRBJ1-3, with D possibly TRBD1 on 6 matching bases. Germline V lookup: CDR1 SGDLS, CDR2 YYNGEE. The V end lost 4 bases, the J end lost 0 bases, and 11 bases lay between the germline ends. The CDR3 has 15 amino acids. CDR3 bases: TGTGCCAGCAGCTTTCGACAGGACTCTGGAAACACCATATATTTT. It is translated as CASSFRQDSGNTIYF.

The chain combines TRBV5-4 with TRBJ1-2; 11 bases match TRBD1. The CDR3 loop spans 14 amino acids. Germline V gives CDR1 SGHNT, CDR2 YYREEE (reference sequence). The V segment lost 4 bases and the J segment 7 bases; nucleotides outside the gene matches: 6. The CDR3 here is CASSPGQGVGGYTF. The CDR3 DNA reads TGTGCCAGCAGCCCGGGACAGGGGGTTGGTGGCTACACCTTC.

The J gene is TRBJ2-1, the V gene TRBV2, with D perhaps TRBD2 (5 bases). V was clipped by 4 bases and J by 9 bases, with 19 bases between them. The CDR3 has 15 amino acids. Germline lookup yields CDR1 SNHLY and CDR2 FYNNEI. The CDR3 nucleotides are TGTGCCAGCAGTGTCGGACTGAGGATTGAGCGTGAGCAGTTCTTC. Translating it yields CASSVGLRIEREQFF.

This clone was found a few times. This chain connects TRBV6-5 to TRBJ1-2; no clear D gene. The CDR3 has 15 amino acids. Trimming left V 0 bases short and J 0 bases short, with 8 bases between. From germline, CDR1 is MNHEY and CDR2 SVGAGI. Written as DNA, the CDR3 is TGTGCCAGCAGTTACTCGGGGTTCGCTAACTATGGCTACACCTTC. Protein: CASSYSGFANYGYTF.

In DNA, the CDR3 is TGTGCCATCAGTGAGCGGCAGGCGGACACCATATATTTT. It specifies CAISERQADTIYF. The chain employs TRBV10-3 and TRBJ1-3; no firm D call. CDR1 and CDR2 from the germline V gene are ENHRY and SYGVKD. This CDR3 spans 13 amino acids. V was shortened by 2 bases and J by 8 bases, with 10 bases between the two germline ends.

For the CDR3, the DNA is TGCGCCAGCAGCCAAAGACCCCTTGGACAGAGTGGCGAGCAGTACTTC. The encoded protein is CASSQRPLGQSGEQYF. The chain employs TRBV4-3 and TRBJ2-7; D might be TRBD1 (6 bases). V was pared by 2 bases and J by 6 bases, with 20 bases between. CDR1 and CDR2 from the germline V gene are LGHNA and YSLEER. This CDR3 has 16 amino acids.

The V gene is TRBV27, the J gene TRBJ1-3; D is undetermined. The germline V gene has CDR1 MNHEY and CDR2 SMNVEV (reference sequence). With 7 bases removed from V and 4 bases from J, the gap between germline ends came to 11 bases. There are 13 residues in the CDR3. The CDR3 nucleotides are TGTGCCAGCAAAGGGATTGTAGGAAACACCATATATTTT. Protein product: CASKGIVGNTIYF.

The chain employs TRBV5-4 and TRBJ2-7; the D call may be TRBD1 or TRBD2 (7 bases each). The V end was cut by 4 bases, the J end by 5 bases, with 19 bases between. CDR3 length equals 15 residues. Germline values: CDR1 SGHNT, CDR2 YYREEE (reference sequence). The CDR3 sequence is CASSHPGEGAHEQYF. For the CDR3, the DNA is TGTGCCAGCAGCCACCCGGGGGAGGGGGCCCACGAGCAGTACTTC.

The chain links TRBV5-6 to TRBJ1-2, with D possibly TRBD1 on 5 matching bases. Germline CDR1 and CDR2: SGHDT and YYEEEE. The CDR3 consists of 15 residues. The V end lost 4 bases, the J end lost 4 bases, and 17 bases lay between the germline ends. This CDR3 reads CASSADLIGGYGYTF. In DNA form, the CDR3 reads TGTGCCAGCAGCGCTGACCTAATCGGGGGCTATGGCTACACCTTC.

The genes are TRBV4-3 and TRBJ2-7; no firm D call. CDR1 and CDR2 (germline): LGHNA, YSLEER. The V end lost 0 bases, the J end lost 1 base, and 7 bases lay between the germline ends. The CDR3 loop spans 14 amino acids. The CDR3 sequence: CASSQDLGSYEQYF. The CDR3 DNA follows: TGCGCCAGCAGCCAAGATTTGGGTTCCTACGAGCAGTACTTC.